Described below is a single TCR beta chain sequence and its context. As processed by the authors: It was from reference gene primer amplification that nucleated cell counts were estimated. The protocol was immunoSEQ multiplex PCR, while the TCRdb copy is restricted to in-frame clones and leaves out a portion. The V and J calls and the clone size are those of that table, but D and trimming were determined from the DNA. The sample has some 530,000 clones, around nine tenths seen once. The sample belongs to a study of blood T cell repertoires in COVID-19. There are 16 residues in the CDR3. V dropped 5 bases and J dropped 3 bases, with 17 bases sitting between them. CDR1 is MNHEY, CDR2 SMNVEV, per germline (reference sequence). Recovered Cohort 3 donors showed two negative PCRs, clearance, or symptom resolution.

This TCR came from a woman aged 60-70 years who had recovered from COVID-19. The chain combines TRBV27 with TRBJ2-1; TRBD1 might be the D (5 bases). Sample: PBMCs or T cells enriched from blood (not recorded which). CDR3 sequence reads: CASSPPKGLGYNEQFF. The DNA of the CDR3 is TGTGCCAGCAGTCCGCCGAAGGGGTTGGGCTACAATGAGCAGTTCTTC.